These 8 T cell receptor beta chains originate from one sample sequenced in a study of T cells after yellow fever vaccination (dated by TCRdb to the late 2010s). The sample's treatment or condition, from its label and the paper: live attenuated yellow fever vaccine strain. The library was built by means of 5' RACE. Sequencing took place on an Illumina HiSeq 2500. TCRdb trimmed the raw reads at Q25, called clones with MiXCR and kept productive beta chains. CDR3 protein duplicates are merged, each entry listing the most common genes and DNA. This sample is represented by around 68,000 distinct CDR3 sequences; around 7.7% of them were singletons. In total, the top ten clones hold over 25% of the sample. The sequenced sample was CD8+ T cells sorted from PBMCs, obtained 9 to 11 days after the first yellow fever vaccination. These receptors all stem from a man between 18 and 35 years old who received the YFV17D yellow fever vaccine.

This clonotype was recorded at least ten times. This rearrangement joins TRBV5-1 to TRBJ2-1, with D possibly matching TRBD1 (5 bases). This CDR3 region has 15 residues. Trimming removed 4 bases at V and 8 bases at J, with 19 bases between. Germline-derived CDR1 and CDR2 are SGHRS and YFSETQ. The chain's CDR3 is CASSVETGLSHEQFF. CDR3 DNA sequence: TGCGCCAGCAGCGTGGAAACAGGTCTATCCCATGAGCAGTTCTTC.

V usage is TRBV27 and J usage is TRBJ2-7; D is perhaps TRBD1 (5 bases). The germline V and J ends were trimmed by 4 bases and 4 bases, with 8 bases remaining between them. The length of the CDR3 is 12 residues. Germline V gene sequence: CDR1 MNHEY, CDR2 SMNVEV (reference sequence). CDR3 bases: TGTGCCAGCAGTTCAGGGCCATACGAGCAGTACTTC. As protein: CASSSGPYEQYF.

This clonotype was counted at least ten times. The V gene is TRBV4-1, the J gene TRBJ2-1; either TRBD1 or TRBD2 may supply D (5 bases each). Germline-derived CDR1 and CDR2 are MGHRA and YSYEKL. The length of the CDR3 is 13 residues. V was trimmed by 4 bases and J by 12 bases, leaving 16 bases between them. DNA for the CDR3: TGCGCCAGCAGCCCCCCCGAAGAGGGACGGCAGTTCTTC. It encodes CASSPPEEGRQFF.

This sequence joins TRBV4-2 and TRBJ1-5, with a possible D match to TRBD1 (6 bases). CDR1 and CDR2 from the germline V gene are LGHNA and YNFKEQ. The length of the CDR3 is 15 residues. V lost 6 bases to trimming and J lost 0 bases, with 12 bases between them. The CDR3 region is CASRRDIYSNQPQHF. The CDR3 DNA sequence: TGTGCCAGCAGACGGGACATTTATAGCAATCAGCCCCAGCATTTT.

This clonotype has just a few counts. The J gene is TRBJ1-1, the V gene TRBV14; no reliable D call. Trimming removed 0 bases at V and 6 bases at J, with 14 bases between. CDR1 is SGHDN and CDR2 is FVKESK in the germline V gene. The CDR3 spans 15 residues. The CDR3: CASSQDPLGWPEAFF. CDR3 nucleotides: TGTGCCAGCAGCCAAGATCCATTAGGGTGGCCTGAAGCTTTCTTT.

Concerning this clonotype: It may be a read error: a sequence one base away is much more abundant. J is TRBJ2-7 and V is TRBV29-1; the match to TRBD1 covers 7 bases. The CDR3 sequence is 14 residues long. The junction had 9 bases not matched to a gene; V was cut back by 5 bases and J by 2 bases. Germline lookup yields CDR1 SQVTM and CDR2 ANQGSEA. CDR3 DNA: TGCAGCGTTATCCCTACGACAGGGCCCTACGAGCAGTACTTC. Its translation: CSVIPTTGPYEQYF.

This clonotype was seen many times. The chain employs TRBV7-9 and TRBJ1-6; a possible D gene is TRBD1 (5 bases). In germline, CDR1 is SEHNR, CDR2 FQNEAQ (reference sequence). V gave up 5 bases and J gave up 9 bases, with 14 bases separating them. The CDR3 has 14 residues. The CDR3 protein is CASSPGGSSSPLHF. In DNA, the CDR3 is TGTGCCAGCAGCCCGGGGGGGTCGAGTTCACCCCTCCACTTT.

This clonotype has ten or more counts. The rearrangement links TRBV5-1 to TRBJ1-1; D might be TRBD1 (5 bases). Germline loops: CDR1 SGHRS, CDR2 YFSETQ. V lost 3 bases and J lost 1, with 10 bases in between. CDR3 length: 14 residues. In DNA, the CDR3 is TGCGCCAGCAGCTACCAGACAGAGAACACTGAAGCTTTCTTT. This gives the protein CASSYQTENTEAFF.